The present TCR beta chain was sequenced within a study of cytomegalovirus exposure and HLA in healthy donors. This CDR3 region has 15 residues. Germline loops: CDR1 LGHNA, CDR2 YSLEER. V was trimmed by 1 base and J by 7 bases, leaving 16 bases between them. The repertoire was sequenced with immunoSEQ multiplex PCR; TCRdb's copy has only in-frame clones and lacks some. The data contain around 60,000 clones, roughly 95% of them singletons. The chain joins TRBV4-3 to TRBJ2-5; D is possibly TRBD2 (5 bases). This clonotype was sampled from a woman between 18 and 30 years old in good health and CMV-seropositive. Source material: PBMCs. CDR3 DNA: TGCGCCAGCAGCCAAGCCCTGGACGGGGTAGGGACCCAGTACTTC. Translation: CASSQALDGVGTQYF.